This TCR beta chain originates from a study of regulatory T cells in long-lasting Graves disease. Study-wide background: Graves' cases, newly diagnosed, had used antithyroid drugs under 3 months. Study conclusions and caveats: Repertoires from persistent disease leaned toward TRBV28, TRBJ1-2 and TRBJ2-5.

This CDR3 comprises 16 residues. From germline, CDR1 is SEHNR and CDR2 FQNEAQ (reference sequence). The V segment lost 1 base and the J segment 7 bases; nucleotides outside the gene matches: 10. To note about this clonotype: Its antigen is as yet unknown.

This sample's time point: newly diagnosed GD, antithyroid drugs for less than 3 months. Construction of the TCR library relied on RNA isolated from PBMCs. CDR3 regions were amplified by Arm-PCR using iRepertoire HTBI primers to build TCR beta libraries. MiXCR was run by TCRdb on the multiplex PCR reads, yielding one entry per CDR3 protein. Seen here are around 460,000 distinct CDR3 sequences, about 15% observed once, and the top ten hold about a sixth. The same sample was also studied in work on T cells in Graves' hyperthyroidism and ophthalmopathy.

The receptor was derived from a woman aged 50 to 65 with Graves disease. The V call is TRBV7-9, the J call TRBJ1-2, with 9 bases aligning to TRBD1. The sequences come from peripheral blood mononuclear cells (PBMCs), collected at new diagnosis, from a patient treated with antithyroid drugs. This chain's CDR3 is CASSLGAGTGIFGYTF. Here the CDR3 DNA reads TGTGCCAGCAGCTTAGGGGCTGGGACAGGGATTTTTGGCTACACCTTC.